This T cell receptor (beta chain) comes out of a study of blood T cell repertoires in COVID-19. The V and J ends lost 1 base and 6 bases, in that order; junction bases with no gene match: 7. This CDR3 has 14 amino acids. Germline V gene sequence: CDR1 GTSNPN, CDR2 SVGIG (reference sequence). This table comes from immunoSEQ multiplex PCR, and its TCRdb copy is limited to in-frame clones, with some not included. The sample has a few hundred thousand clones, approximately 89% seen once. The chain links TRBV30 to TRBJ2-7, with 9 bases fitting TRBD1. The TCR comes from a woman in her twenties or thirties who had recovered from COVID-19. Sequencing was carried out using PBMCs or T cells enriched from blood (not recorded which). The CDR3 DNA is TGTGCCTGGAGTGCCTTACAGGGGGCCTCCGAGCAGTACTTC. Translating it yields CAWSALQGASEQYF.